This TCR beta chain was identified in a study of blood T cell repertoires in COVID-19. Study background: Sites across the United States, Italy and Spain contributed samples from acute and convalescent COVID-19.

This clone has a single count. Trimming took 3 bases from V and 0 from J, leaving 9 bases between them. The V gene's germline CDR1 is KGHSH and CDR2 LQKENI. CDR3 size: 15 residues. In the original processing: For nucleated cells, counts were estimated from reference gene primer amplification. Clones were sequenced by immunoSEQ multiplex PCR, and TCRdb holds only the in-frame ones, with some missing. Clone size and the V and J calls come from that table; the DNA yielded D and trimming. The sample comprises some 320,000 clones, about nine tenths of which are singletons, and 11% rests with the top ten. The receptor was derived from a woman aged 25 to 39 with COVID-19, enrolled during active disease. Sequencing input: peripheral blood. This sequence joins TRBV18 and TRBJ2-4; D not certain. CDR3 region: CASSPGGIAKNIQYF. CDR3 in DNA: TGTGCCAGCTCACCCGGCGGTATAGCCAAAAACATTCAGTACTTC.